These T cell receptor beta chains were read from a single sample in a study of blood T cell repertoires in COVID-19. Clones were sequenced by immunoSEQ multiplex PCR, and TCRdb holds only the in-frame ones, with some missing. The sample has 90,000 to 140,000 clones, approximately 78% seen once. The sequenced sample was peripheral blood. Receptors were obtained from a woman older than 75 with acute or convalescent COVID-19. Both conserved end residues are part of each CDR3. The D gene is left open where the match is weak. Some rows mark clone size as missing; the rest say once, few, many or name a class of expanded clone.

abundance	d_gene	v_gene	j_gene	CDR3aa	CDR3nt
.	TRBD2	TRBV18	TRBJ2-2	CASSRGLAGDPTGELFF	TGTGCCAGCTCAAGGGGACTAGCGGGAGACCCCACCGGGGAGCTGTTTTTT
.	.	TRBV5-4	TRBJ2-3	CASSLAGRIDTQYF	TGTGCCAGCAGCTTGGCCGGTCGAATAGATACGCAGTATTTT
.	TRBD2	TRBV9	TRBJ2-3	CASSASSGATHRTSTDTQYF	TGTGCCAGCAGCGCCTCTAGCGGAGCTACGCATAGAACTAGCACAGATACGCAGTATTTT
few	.	TRBV5-4	TRBJ2-1	CASSTTSVVEFF	TGTGCCAGCAGCACCACCAGCGTCGTAGAGTTCTTC
few	TRBD2	TRBV3-1/TRBV3-2	TRBJ2-1	CASSPVGLVGYNEQFF	TGTGCCAGCAGCCCCGTTGGACTAGTTGGGTACAATGAGCAGTTCTTC
.	TRBD2	TRBV4-3	TRBJ2-3	CASSQEAGTTYAGADTQYF	TGCGCCAGCAGCCAAGAAGCGGGGACTACCTACGCTGGCGCAGATACGCAGTATTTT
.	TRBD1	TRBV5-1	TRBJ2-5	CASSLALTGGKETQYF	TGCGCCAGCAGCTTGGCGTTGACAGGGGGCAAGGAGACCCAGTACTTC
.	.	TRBV24-1	TRBJ2-3	CATSEQGWADTQYF	TGTGCCACCAGTGAGCAGGGTTGGGCAGATACGCAGTATTTT
.	TRBD1	TRBV10-3	TRBJ1-5	CAIGTGESSSNQPQHF	TGTGCCATCGGGACAGGGGAAAGTTCGAGCAATCAGCCCCAGCATTTT
.	TRBD2	TRBV27	TRBJ2-5	CASRPGLARSQETQYF	TGTGCCAGCAGGCCAGGACTAGCGCGAAGTCAAGAGACCCAGTACTTC
.	TRBD1	TRBV18	TRBJ1-1	CASSPGQGNTEAFF	TGTGCCAGCTCACCGGGACAGGGGAACACTGAAGCTTTCTTT
.	TRBD2	TRBV6-1	TRBJ2-5	CASSDGAGGGETQYF	TGTGCCAGCAGTGATGGAGCGGGAGGGGGGGAGACCCAGTACTTC
.	.	TRBV10-3	TRBJ2-1	CATHPTPGPYNEQFF	TGTGCCACCCACCCCACGCCAGGGCCTTACAATGAGCAGTTCTTC
.	.	TRBV20-1	TRBJ1-1	CSASQPEGTEAFF	TGCAGTGCTAGTCAACCGGAGGGCACTGAAGCTTTCTTT
.	TRBD1	TRBV29-1	TRBJ1-3	CSVTRDRGDGNTIYF	TGCAGCGTGACCAGGGACAGGGGTGACGGAAACACCATATATTTT
.	TRBD2	TRBV5-1	TRBJ2-1	CASSLAGLAAYNEQFF	TGCGCCAGCAGCTTGGCCGGCCTAGCGGCATACAATGAGCAGTTCTTC
.	.	TRBV28	TRBJ2-7	CASSLSGTRYEQYF	TGTGCCAGCAGTCTTTCCGGGACACGTTACGAGCAGTACTTC
.	TRBD1	TRBV7-2	TRBJ1-4	CASSLFIGGYEKLFF	TGTGCCAGCAGCTTGTTTATAGGGGGCTATGAAAAACTGTTTTTT
few	.	TRBV28	TRBJ1-3	CASKRQSGNTIYF	TGTGCCAGCAAACGACAGTCTGGAAACACCATATATTTT
.	TRBD2	TRBV29-1	TRBJ2-7	CSCRTSGGSYEQYF	TGCAGCTGCCGGACTAGCGGGGGCTCCTACGAGCAGTACTTC
.	.	TRBV10-3	TRBJ2-2	CAISELVNTGELFF	TGTGCCATCAGTGAACTAGTGAACACCGGGGAGCTGTTTTTT
once	.	TRBV6-5	TRBJ2-6	CASTPSLSGANVLTF	TGTGCCAGCACTCCGTCCCTATCTGGGGCCAACGTCCTGACTTTC
.	TRBD2	TRBV19	TRBJ2-1	CASTPLAGDLGEQFF	TGTGCCAGTACCCCACTAGCGGGAGATCTGGGTGAGCAGTTCTTC
.	.	TRBV28	TRBJ2-5	CASRLDNGETQYF	TGTGCCAGCAGATTGGACAACGGAGAGACCCAGTACTTC
.	TRBD1	TRBV5-1	TRBJ1-4	CASSIGTGVVEKLFF	TGCGCCAGCAGCATAGGGACAGGGGTTGTTGAAAAACTGTTTTTT
.	.	TRBV24-1	TRBJ2-1	CATSDLPGRHEQFF	TGTGCCACCAGTGATTTGCCAGGGAGGCATGAGCAGTTCTTC
.	.	TRBV13	TRBJ2-7	CASSLSRGMYEQYF	TGTGCCAGCAGCCTCAGCAGGGGAATGTACGAGCAGTACTTC
.	.	TRBV6-5	TRBJ1-1	CASRRSRGRETEAFF	TGTGCCAGCAGGCGCTCCAGGGGACGAGAGACTGAAGCTTTCTTT
.	.	TRBV6-4	TRBJ2-5	CASSDPSRGQYQETQYF	TGTGCCAGCAGTGATCCGAGTAGGGGCCAGTACCAAGAGACCCAGTACTTC
.	TRBD2	TRBV6-2/TRBV6-3	TRBJ2-1	CASSGRLAGVRNEQFF	TGTGCCAGCAGCGGCCGACTAGCGGGAGTCCGCAATGAGCAGTTCTTC
.	.	TRBV5-1	TRBJ2-7	CASSLGGRRDEQYF	TGCGCCAGCAGCTTGGGTGGGAGAAGAGACGAGCAGTACTTC
.	.	TRBV7-9	TRBJ2-7	CASTGSHEQYF	TGTGCCAGCACAGGGAGTCACGAGCAGTACTTC
.	.	TRBV2	TRBJ1-5	CASSTTPSNQPQHF	TGTGCCAGCAGTACTACCCCTAGCAATCAGCCCCAGCATTTT
.	TRBD1	TRBV6-6	TRBJ1-5	CASRQGANQPQHF	TGTGCCAGCAGACAGGGGGCTAATCAGCCCCAGCATTTT
.	.	TRBV28	TRBJ2-3	CASSLLDTDTQYF	TGTGCCAGCAGTTTACTAGACACAGATACGCAGTATTTT
.	.	TRBV27	TRBJ1-4	CASSFGWGPNEKLFF	TGTGCCAGCAGTTTCGGGTGGGGCCCTAATGAAAAACTGTTTTTT
.	.	TRBV5-4	TRBJ1-3	CATRQEVSGNTIYF	TGTGCCACCCGACAAGAAGTCTCTGGAAACACCATATATTTT
.	TRBD1	TRBV7-9	TRBJ1-5	CASSKTGGAGGNQPQHF	TGTGCCAGCAGCAAGACAGGGGGCGCCGGGGGGAATCAGCCCCAGCATTTT
.	TRBD1	TRBV27	TRBJ1-1	CAGRQGGRQNTEAFF	TGTGCCGGAAGACAGGGGGGAAGACAGAACACTGAAGCTTTCTTT
.	TRBD1	TRBV4-3	TRBJ1-2	CASSFTGGLGGYTF	TGCGCCAGCAGCTTTACAGGGGGCTTAGGAGGCTACACCTTC
.	.	TRBV19	TRBJ2-1	CASSFPSSYNEQFF	TGTGCCAGTAGTTTTCCTAGCTCCTACAATGAGCAGTTCTTC